A selection of T cell receptor beta chains follows, all from one sample in a study of blood T cell repertoires in COVID-19. Repertoires were generated with immunoSEQ multiplex PCR, while TCRdb's copy carries only in-frame clones and drops some. The sample includes approximately 52,000 clones, more than 85% seen only once; the top ten take 5.5% to 8%. Material for sequencing was peripheral blood. The receptors come from a man aged 50 to 59 with active COVID-19. Both conserved end residues are part of each CDR3. A D gene is named only where the DNA matches it firmly. Not every row has a clone size; where given, it reads once, few, many or a size class.

D gene: NA; clone size: NA; V gene: TRBV6-1; J gene: TRBJ1-2; CDR3 protein: CASSESPGALSYYGYTF; CDR3 DNA: TGTGCCAGCAGTGAATCCCCAGGGGCCCTCAGTTACTATGGCTACACCTTC
D gene: TRBD2; clone size: NA; V gene: TRBV7-6; J gene: TRBJ2-2; CDR3 protein: CASSLARLAGPNTGELFF; CDR3 DNA: TGTGCCAGCAGCTTAGCGCGGCTAGCGGGACCCAACACCGGGGAGCTGTTTTTT
D gene: NA; clone size: NA; V gene: TRBV6-4; J gene: TRBJ2-4; CDR3 protein: CASRRAGTQRDIQYF; CDR3 DNA: TGTGCCAGCAGGAGAGCCGGGACACAACGGGACATTCAGTACTTC
D gene: NA; clone size: once; V gene: TRBV30; J gene: TRBJ2-3; CDR3 protein: CACSVRDTQYF; CDR3 DNA: TGTGCCTGCAGTGTGAGAGATACGCAGTATTTT
D gene: TRBD2; clone size: NA; V gene: TRBV6-5; J gene: TRBJ2-7; CDR3 protein: CASRPQAGTYEQYF; CDR3 DNA: TGTGCCAGCAGACCTCAAGCGGGAACTTACGAGCAGTACTTC
D gene: TRBD1; clone size: NA; V gene: TRBV3-1/TRBV3-2; J gene: TRBJ2-5; CDR3 protein: CASDRGKETQYF; CDR3 DNA: TGTGCCAGCGACAGGGGGAAAGAGACCCAGTACTTC
D gene: NA; clone size: NA; V gene: TRBV10-3; J gene: TRBJ2-2; CDR3 protein: CAISDSGANTGELFF; CDR3 DNA: TGTGCCATCAGTGACTCTGGAGCAAACACCGGGGAGCTGTTTTTT
D gene: TRBD1; clone size: NA; V gene: TRBV28; J gene: TRBJ2-3; CDR3 protein: CASSLVGQGGPDTQYF; CDR3 DNA: TGTGCCAGCAGTTTGGTAGGACAGGGGGGGCCAGATACGCAGTATTTT
D gene: NA; clone size: few; V gene: TRBV2; J gene: TRBJ2-7; CDR3 protein: CASSTASYEQYF; CDR3 DNA: TGTGCCAGTTCGACTGCGTCCTACGAGCAGTACTTC
D gene: NA; clone size: NA; V gene: TRBV10-3; J gene: TRBJ2-2; CDR3 protein: CATTANTGELFF; CDR3 DNA: TGTGCCACTACAGCGAACACCGGGGAGCTGTTTTTT
D gene: NA; clone size: few; V gene: TRBV19; J gene: TRBJ1-5; CDR3 protein: CASNFGSSSSQPQHF; CDR3 DNA: TGTGCCAGTAACTTCGGGAGTAGCAGTAGTCAGCCCCAGCATTTT
D gene: TRBD1; clone size: NA; V gene: TRBV14; J gene: TRBJ1-2; CDR3 protein: CASSPRDRVNYGYTF; CDR3 DNA: TGTGCCAGCAGCCCCCGGGACAGGGTTAACTATGGCTACACCTTC
D gene: NA; clone size: NA; V gene: TRBV5-6; J gene: TRBJ2-7; CDR3 protein: CASSFRNSYEQYF; CDR3 DNA: TGTGCCAGCAGCTTCCGTAACTCCTACGAGCAGTACTTC
D gene: NA; clone size: few; V gene: TRBV6-1; J gene: TRBJ1-2; CDR3 protein: CASSDTVTFGYTF; CDR3 DNA: TGTGCCAGCAGTGATACGGTTACCTTCGGCTACACCTTC
D gene: NA; clone size: NA; V gene: TRBV5-5; J gene: TRBJ1-1; CDR3 protein: CASSLSLLVMNTEAFF; CDR3 DNA: TGTGCCAGCAGCTTGAGTCTCCTAGTCATGAACACTGAAGCTTTCTTT
D gene: TRBD1; clone size: once; V gene: TRBV6-5; J gene: TRBJ2-5; CDR3 protein: CASSSMQGVRETQYF; CDR3 DNA: TGTGCCAGCAGTTCCATGCAGGGGGTGAGAGAGACCCAGTACTTC
D gene: TRBD1; clone size: NA; V gene: TRBV28; J gene: TRBJ2-1; CDR3 protein: CASRWTGGLDNEQFF; CDR3 DNA: TGTGCCAGCAGGTGGACAGGGGGCTTGGACAATGAGCAGTTCTTC
D gene: NA; clone size: NA; V gene: TRBV7-9; J gene: TRBJ1-2; CDR3 protein: CASSFDYGYTF; CDR3 DNA: TGTGCCAGCAGCTTCGACTATGGCTACACCTTC
D gene: TRBD2; clone size: NA; V gene: TRBV6-5; J gene: TRBJ2-1; CDR3 protein: CASSYERGLEQFF; CDR3 DNA: TGTGCCAGCAGTTATGAGCGGGGTCTTGAGCAGTTCTTC
D gene: NA; clone size: NA; V gene: TRBV7-8; J gene: TRBJ1-5; CDR3 protein: CASSPSRERAPLRQPQHF; CDR3 DNA: TGTGCCAGCAGCCCATCCCGGGAGAGGGCCCCACTGAGGCAGCCCCAGCATTTT
D gene: TRBD1; clone size: NA; V gene: TRBV27; J gene: TRBJ2-1; CDR3 protein: CASSFARTGGGSGQFF; CDR3 DNA: TGTGCCAGCAGTTTTGCCCGGACAGGGGGCGGGTCAGGGCAGTTCTTC
D gene: TRBD2; clone size: NA; V gene: TRBV7-9; J gene: TRBJ2-1; CDR3 protein: CASSSAYGTSGGRYNEQFF; CDR3 DNA: TGTGCCAGCAGCTCAGCATACGGGACTAGCGGGGGTAGGTACAATGAGCAGTTCTTC
D gene: TRBD1; clone size: NA; V gene: TRBV19; J gene: TRBJ2-5; CDR3 protein: CASTRGRGQETQYF; CDR3 DNA: TGTGCCAGTACCAGGGGGCGGGGCCAAGAGACCCAGTACTTC
D gene: TRBD2; clone size: NA; V gene: TRBV27; J gene: TRBJ2-2; CDR3 protein: CASSFGGGPLNTGELFF; CDR3 DNA: TGTGCCAGCAGTTTTGGCGGGGGGCCACTAAACACCGGGGAGCTGTTTTTT
D gene: NA; clone size: NA; V gene: TRBV5-5; J gene: TRBJ1-1; CDR3 protein: CASSLEGFAATEAFF; CDR3 DNA: TGTGCCAGCAGCTTGGAGGGGTTCGCGGCCACTGAAGCTTTCTTT
D gene: NA; clone size: NA; V gene: TRBV9; J gene: TRBJ2-3; CDR3 protein: CASSLQGSPTDTQYF; CDR3 DNA: TGTGCCAGCAGCCTCCAGGGGAGCCCGACAGATACGCAGTATTTT
D gene: NA; clone size: NA; V gene: TRBV7-8; J gene: TRBJ1-6; CDR3 protein: CASSREGWGGNSPLHF; CDR3 DNA: TGTGCCAGCAGCCGAGAGGGCTGGGGCGGAAATTCACCCCTCCACTTT
D gene: TRBD1; clone size: NA; V gene: TRBV10-3; J gene: TRBJ1-1; CDR3 protein: CAIKSGTGNTEAFF; CDR3 DNA: TGTGCCATCAAAAGTGGGACAGGGAACACTGAAGCTTTCTTT
D gene: TRBD1; clone size: NA; V gene: TRBV2; J gene: TRBJ1-3; CDR3 protein: CASSGQGSSGNTIYF; CDR3 DNA: TGTGCCAGCAGTGGACAGGGGAGCTCTGGAAACACCATATATTTT
D gene: TRBD1; clone size: once; V gene: TRBV5-6; J gene: TRBJ2-7; CDR3 protein: CASSPSGTGILQYF; CDR3 DNA: TGTGCCAGCAGCCCATCCGGGACAGGGATATTGCAGTACTTC
D gene: TRBD1; clone size: NA; V gene: TRBV19; J gene: TRBJ1-5; CDR3 protein: CATSSPGGQGGFDQPQHF; CDR3 DNA: TGTGCCACCAGTTCCCCGGGGGGGCAGGGGGGTTTCGATCAGCCCCAGCATTTT
D gene: NA; clone size: NA; V gene: TRBV7-8; J gene: TRBJ2-1; CDR3 protein: CASSLTYYSYNEQFF; CDR3 DNA: TGTGCCAGCAGCCTGACTTATTACTCCTACAATGAGCAGTTCTTC
D gene: TRBD1; clone size: NA; V gene: TRBV29-1; J gene: TRBJ1-4; CDR3 protein: CSVTLQGGEKLFF; CDR3 DNA: TGCAGCGTGACCCTACAGGGGGGAGAAAAACTGTTTTTT
D gene: NA; clone size: NA; V gene: TRBV5-8; J gene: TRBJ2-5; CDR3 protein: CASSERQSDQETQYF; CDR3 DNA: TGTGCCAGCAGCGAGCGGCAGTCAGATCAAGAGACCCAGTACTTC
D gene: NA; clone size: NA; V gene: TRBV6-5; J gene: TRBJ1-1; CDR3 protein: CASATAFEAFF; CDR3 DNA: TGTGCATCCGCCACAGCCTTTGAAGCTTTCTTT
D gene: TRBD2; clone size: NA; V gene: TRBV5-4; J gene: TRBJ2-7; CDR3 protein: CASSLDGGGGYEQYF; CDR3 DNA: TGTGCCAGCAGCTTGGACGGCGGGGGAGGCTACGAGCAGTACTTC
D gene: NA; clone size: NA; V gene: TRBV4-1; J gene: TRBJ2-1; CDR3 protein: CASSQDPQTEYRQFF; CDR3 DNA: TGCGCCAGCAGCCAAGATCCGCAGACAGAATACCGCCAGTTCTTC
D gene: TRBD2; clone size: NA; V gene: TRBV6-6; J gene: TRBJ2-7; CDR3 protein: CASSRTSSEQYF; CDR3 DNA: TGTGCCAGCAGTAGGACTAGCTCCGAGCAGTACTTC
D gene: NA; clone size: NA; V gene: TRBV30; J gene: TRBJ1-2; CDR3 protein: CAWSRIGGRYGYTF; CDR3 DNA: TGTGCCTGGTCCAGGATCGGGGGGCGCTATGGCTACACCTTC
D gene: NA; clone size: NA; V gene: TRBV7-2; J gene: TRBJ2-2; CDR3 protein: CASRLTRGHTGELFF; CDR3 DNA: TGTGCCAGCAGACTGACGCGGGGGCACACCGGGGAGCTGTTTTTT
D gene: TRBD1; clone size: NA; V gene: TRBV10-3; J gene: TRBJ1-2; CDR3 protein: CAISEERTGGGYGYTF; CDR3 DNA: TGTGCCATCAGTGAGGAGAGGACAGGGGGTGGATATGGCTACACCTTC
D gene: NA; clone size: NA; V gene: TRBV6-1; J gene: TRBJ2-7; CDR3 protein: CASSEAFRSRGDYEQYF; CDR3 DNA: TGTGCCAGCAGTGAAGCGTTCCGATCTAGAGGCGACTACGAGCAGTACTTC
D gene: NA; clone size: once; V gene: TRBV5-1; J gene: TRBJ2-3; CDR3 protein: CASSINPSTDTQYF; CDR3 DNA: TGCGCCAGCAGTATAAATCCCAGCACAGATACGCAGTATTTT
D gene: NA; clone size: NA; V gene: TRBV11-2; J gene: TRBJ1-4; CDR3 protein: CASSLSVTGIEVLFF; CDR3 DNA: TGTGCCAGCAGCTTATCGGTTACAGGGATAGAGGTACTGTTTTTT
D gene: TRBD2; clone size: NA; V gene: TRBV11-1; J gene: TRBJ2-1; CDR3 protein: CASSPRLAGGYNEQFF; CDR3 DNA: TGTGCCAGCAGCCCGCGACTAGCGGGGGGGTACAATGAGCAGTTCTTC
D gene: NA; clone size: NA; V gene: TRBV5-1; J gene: TRBJ1-3; CDR3 protein: CASSWTGTSYSGNTIYF; CDR3 DNA: TGCGCCAGCAGCTGGACCGGGACATCCTACTCTGGAAACACCATATATTTT
D gene: NA; clone size: NA; V gene: TRBV28; J gene: TRBJ1-2; CDR3 protein: CASSSTGWGYTF; CDR3 DNA: TGTGCCAGCAGTAGTACAGGGTGGGGCTACACCTTC
D gene: NA; clone size: few; V gene: TRBV11-2; J gene: TRBJ1-4; CDR3 protein: CASSLGEVSNEKLFF; CDR3 DNA: TGTGCCAGCAGCTTAGGCGAGGTCTCTAATGAAAAACTGTTTTTT